This entry lists 16 T cell receptor beta chains sequenced from one sample in a study of T cells in Graves' hyperthyroidism and ophthalmopathy. It was RNA transcripts that yielded the amplified TCR beta CDR3 regions. The TCR CDR3 first-round RT-PCR relied on the HTBI primer set. TCRdb re-called the multiplex PCR reads with MiXCR, one entry per CDR3 protein. The sample gives about 300,000 distinct CDR3 sequences, roughly 19% of which show up once; 35% to 45% is in the top ten. Sequencing used blood. Every receptor here comes from a man aged 50 to 59 with Graves' ophthalmopathy.

V is TRBV7-2 and J is TRBJ1-4, with a possible D match to TRBD1 (6 bases). The germline V gene has CDR1 SGHTA and CDR2 FQGNSA. The CDR3 runs to 16 residues. Trimming stripped 5 bases from V and 8 bases from J, with 21 bases between. CDR3 DNA sequence: TGTGCCAGCAGCCCAGTCGTGGGGGGCATGAGCGAAAAACTGTTTTTT. This codes for CASSPVVGGMSEKLFF.

The gene calls are TRBV11-3 and TRBJ2-1; D is perhaps TRBD2 (6 bases). Germline CDR1 and CDR2: SGHNT and YENEEA. V lost 5 bases, J lost 6 bases, and 17 bases lay in between. The CDR3 extends over 15 amino acids. CDR3 nucleotide sequence: TGTGCCAGCAGCCCCCTTAGCGGACCTCGCAATGAGCAGTTCTTC. Its protein product is CASSPLSGPRNEQFF.

This clonotype was observed a handful of times. The chain uses TRBV6-1 and TRBJ2-1; D gene unclear. CDR1 is MNHNS, CDR2 SASEGT, per germline. The length of the CDR3 is 14 residues. The V gene lost 4 bases and the J gene lost 4 bases, with 11 bases spanning the gap. Here the CDR3 reads CASSAGGVYNEQFF. The DNA of the CDR3 is TGTGCCAGCAGTGCCGGTGGGGTTTACAATGAGCAGTTCTTC.

V gene TRBV6-5 combines with J gene TRBJ1-5, with TRBD1 as a possible D gene (6 bases). V was pared by 3 bases and J by 4 bases, with 10 bases between. This CDR3 region has 14 residues. From germline, CDR1 is MNHEY and CDR2 SVGAGI. The chain's CDR3 is CASSYQGRNQPQHF. The CDR3 DNA sequence: TGTGCCAGCAGTTATCAGGGGCGGAATCAGCCCCAGCATTTT.

Turning to this clonotype: This may come from a read error, since a much larger clone is one base off. This chain uses TRBV20-1 with TRBJ2-5; D perhaps matches TRBD1 (6 bases). Germline CDR1 and CDR2: DFQATT and SNEGSKA (reference sequence). The V gene lost 3 bases and the J gene lost 3 bases, with 11 bases spanning the gap. The CDR3 is 13 amino acids. In nucleotides, the CDR3 is TGCAGTGCTAGTGGCAGGGGAGAAGAGACCCAGTACTTC. As protein: CSASGRGEETQYF.

This clonotype was observed a few times. This chain links TRBV27 with TRBJ1-3, with 8 bases fitting TRBD1. The junction had 7 bases not matched to a gene; V was cut back by 5 bases and J by 4 bases. Germline V lookup: CDR1 MNHEY, CDR2 SMNVEV (reference sequence). The CDR3 is made up of 15 amino acids. The CDR3 loop reads CASSISRGQGNTIYF. The CDR3 DNA reads as TGTGCCAGCAGTATAAGCAGGGGGCAAGGAAACACCATATATTTT.

In this sample, this clonotype turned up a few times. This rearrangement joins TRBV7-9 to TRBJ2-2; TRBD1 matches at 7 bases. V dropped 5 bases and J dropped 5; count of bases not matched to a gene: 8. The CDR3 is 15 residues long. From germline, CDR1 is SEHNR and CDR2 FQNEAQ (reference sequence). The CDR3 is CASSPGTAATGELFF. Written as DNA, the CDR3 is TGTGCCAGCAGCCCCGGGACAGCCGCTACCGGGGAGCTGTTTTTT.

A few counts support this clonotype. The chain carries TRBV6-5 and TRBJ1-3; unclear D gene. The CDR3 is made up of 14 amino acids. V was cut by 2 bases and J by 0 bases, with 5 bases left in between. CDR1 MNHEY and CDR2 SVGAGI come from the germline V gene. The CDR3 bases are TGTGCCAGCAGTTACGTGGCCTCTGGAAACACCATATATTTT. It translates to CASSYVASGNTIYF.

This clonotype was seen just once. The chain has TRBV2 and TRBJ1-2; D uncertain. Trimming pared 2 bases from V and 7 bases from J, leaving 11 bases between. The CDR3 covers 13 residues. Germline loops: CDR1 SNHLY, CDR2 FYNNEI. The CDR3 bases are TGTGCCAGCAGTGAAACCACCCTTGGTGGCTACACCTTC. This translates into CASSETTLGGYTF.

The V and J genes are TRBV24-1 and TRBJ1-5; D not certain. V was pared by 4 bases and J by 3 bases, with 6 bases between. This CDR3 has 13 amino acids. CDR1 KGHDR and CDR2 SFDVKD come from the germline V gene. The CDR3 region has the DNA TGTGCCACCAGTGACACTAACAATCAGCCCCAGCATTTT. The encoded protein is CATSDTNNQPQHF.

This clonotype was counted many times. The chain carries TRBV6-2 or TRBV6-3 and TRBJ1-5; 8 bases agree with TRBD1. This CDR3 is built from 13 residues. Germline V gives CDR1 MNHEY, CDR2 SVGEGT. V dropped 8 bases and J dropped 8; count of bases not matched to a gene: 8. The CDR3 DNA follows: TGTGCCAGCGAGTACTTACAGGGGGAGCCCCAGCATTTT. Translated: CASEYLQGEPQHF.

The chain uses TRBV3-1 and TRBJ1-2, with D possibly being TRBD1 (5 bases). Trimming shortened V by 6 bases and J by 5 bases, and 7 bases separated the two germline ends. The CDR3 is 11 amino acids. From germline, CDR1 is LGHDT and CDR2 YNNKEL (reference sequence). The CDR3 region has the DNA TGTGCCAGCAGTGGGGCATATGGCTACACCTTC. Its translation: CASSGAYGYTF.

The gene calls are TRBV13 and TRBJ2-3, with TRBD2 identical over 8 bases. Germline lookup yields CDR1 PRHDT and CDR2 FYEKMQ (reference sequence). Germline trimming cut 0 bases from V and 2 bases from J; bases unmatched to any gene: 10. This CDR3 spans 18 amino acids. CDR3 nucleotide sequence: TGTGCCAGCAGCTTAGGCCTTGAGCGGGAGCAAGTCACAGATACGCAGTATTTT. Encoded protein: CASSLGLEREQVTDTQYF.

CDR3 DNA sequence: TGTGCCAGTAGTGCCGGGACGCCCTCCTACAATGAGCAGTTCTTC. It is translated as CASSAGTPSYNEQFF. The chain recombines TRBV19 with TRBJ2-1; D tentatively reads TRBD1 or TRBD2 (5 bases each). With 5 bases removed from V and 0 bases from J, the gap between germline ends came to 11 bases. CDR1 is LNHDA, CDR2 SQIVND, per germline (reference sequence). The CDR3 extends over 15 amino acids.

This chain joins TRBV3-1 and TRBJ1-6; D perhaps matches TRBD1 (5 bases). The CDR3 has 14 amino acids. V gave up 1 base and J gave up 15 bases, with 16 bases separating them. Germline CDR1 is LGHDT and CDR2 is YNNKEL (reference sequence). The CDR3 bases are TGTGCCAGCAGCCAAGGACGGATCCTGGGGGGCCTCCACTTT. Translation gives CASSQGRILGGLHF.

Ten or more counts support this clonotype. The chain combines TRBV30 with TRBJ2-2; D is unresolved. The CDR3 has 13 residues. V gave up 7 bases and J gave up 4 bases, with 13 bases separating them. From germline, CDR1 is GTSNPN and CDR2 SVGIG (reference sequence). CDR3 in amino acids: CASPRQTTGELFF. The DNA for the CDR3 is TGTGCCTCCCCGAGACAAACCACCGGGGAGCTGTTTTTT.